This T cell receptor beta chain was found in a study of blood T cells in healthy people across ages. With a J-beta primer mix and a sample-barcoded 5' primer, a second PCR ran about 7 to 12 cycles. In TCRdb, the 5' RACE reads were re-called with MiXCR into one record per CDR3 protein. Of 1.5 million to 2 million distinct CDR3 sequences listed, roughly 52% are singletons. V shed 4 bases, J shed 4 bases, and the junction held 11 bases outside the gene matches. This CDR3 has 17 residues. Germline V lookup: CDR1 MNHEY, CDR2 SMNVEV (reference sequence). The sample consisted of blood. This receptor was identified in a woman aged 40 to 50 in good health. The chain employs TRBV27 and TRBJ2-3; 10 bases match TRBD1. The CDR3 DNA sequence: TGTGCCAGCAGTTCGCAAACCCTGACAGGGGGCGCAGATACGCAGTATTTT. This gives the protein CASSSQTLTGGADTQYF.